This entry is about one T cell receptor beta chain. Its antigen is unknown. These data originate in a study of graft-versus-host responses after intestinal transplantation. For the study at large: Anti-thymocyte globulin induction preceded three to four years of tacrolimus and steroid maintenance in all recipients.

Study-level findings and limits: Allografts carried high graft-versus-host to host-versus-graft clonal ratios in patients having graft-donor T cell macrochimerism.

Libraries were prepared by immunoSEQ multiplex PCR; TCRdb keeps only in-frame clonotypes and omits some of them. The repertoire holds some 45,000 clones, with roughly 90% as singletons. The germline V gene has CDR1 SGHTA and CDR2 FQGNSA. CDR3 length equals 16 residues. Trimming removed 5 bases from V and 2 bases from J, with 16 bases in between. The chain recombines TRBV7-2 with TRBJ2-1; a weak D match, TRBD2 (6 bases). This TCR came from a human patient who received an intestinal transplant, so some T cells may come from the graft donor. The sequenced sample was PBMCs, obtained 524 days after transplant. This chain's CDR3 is CASSPAGTLTYNEQFF. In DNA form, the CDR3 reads TGTGCCAGCAGCCCTGCCGGGACTCTTACCTACAATGAGCAGTTCTTC.